Listed below are T cell receptor beta chains from one sample, sequenced in a study of OX40 agonist ivuxolimab in advanced cancers. Measured with immunoSEQ multiplex PCR; TCRdb has only the in-frame clones, and not every one. The data contain tens of thousands of clones, about 85% of them seen just once; the ten biggest clones take up around 4.2%. Sequenced here: CD4+ or CD8+ T cells sorted from blood, sampled in a trial of the OX40 agonist ivuxolimab. Receptor source: an adult with an advanced solid tumor such as melanoma, head and neck, liver or kidney cancer. The conserved cysteine and the conserved F or W are not part of the CDR3 here.

v_call | cdr3_length | cdr3_aa
TRBV4-2 | 14 | ASSLGLAGNTDTQY
TRBV27 | 12 | ASRLGPRSYEQY
TRBV6-1 | 11 | ASRSGGARSYT
TRBV15 | 12 | ATTFGQSPGGYT
TRBV4-2 | 13 | ASSQDGPAGQPQH
TRBV19 | 13 | ASSVLWNSGNTIY
TRBV5-6 | 15 | ASSLEGRGLAKNIQY
TRBV18 | 13 | ASTLTGSSGNTIY
TRBV5-4 | 15 | ASSLGAGQGFSGELF
TRBV9 | 12 | ASSVGGGNPEQY
TRBV18 | 12 | ASSPVDGPGGAF
TRBV9 | 13 | ASSVESGSYNEQF
TRBV18 | 13 | ASSPQGLRESEQY
TRBV7-9 | 15 | ASSSRRGGDILYGYT
TRBV30 | 8 | ASWTDGYT
TRBV6-1 | 13 | ASSVRESGNTEAF
TRBV11-2 | 15 | ASSFLDRGKRDTEAF
TRBV28 | 13 | ASKPSGGNYNEQF
TRBV7-3 | 14 | ASSLGDSASSDTQY
TRBV5-8 | 13 | ASRPWGLAGYEQY
TRBV6-5 | 12 | ASSQPGGSDTQY
TRBV27 | 11 | ASSFQGDEKLF
TRBV4-2 | 13 | ASSQDRDRGRAQY
TRBV19 | 14 | ASSFSGQVLAGELF
TRBV5-1 | 14 | ASSPPQEQRGNEQF
TRBV5-1 | 13 | ASRPSGGAYNEQF
TRBV6-5 | 11 | ASTPSRGYGYT
TRBV27 | 13 | ATASGGVSYNEQF
TRBV5-6 | 13 | ASSPRDRGNSPLH
TRBV5-4 | 14 | ASSRLGQISNSPLH
TRBV7-3 | 12 | ASSSRTSADTQY
TRBV29-1 | 13 | SVVRGRSGDYGYT
TRBV14 | 15 | ASSQDRSAGVYYGYT
TRBV23-1 | 13 | ASSLLTVSNYGYT
TRBV11-3 | 12 | ASSRTPSTDTQY
TRBV10-3 | 15 | AISEPGLAGQSYEQY